This passage covers 27 T cell receptor beta chains from one sample sequenced in a study of shared clonotypes between healthy human individuals. Assay: immunoSEQ multiplex PCR; the TCRdb copy retains only in-frame clones and omits some. Here the sample spans about 2.1 million clones, roughly 95% being singletons. CD8 cells classed as naive were CD45RO-negative and positively selected for CCR7, excluding terminally differentiated effector memory CD45RA+ cells. The material sequenced was naive CD8+ T cells from PBMCs. These receptors came from a man younger than 35 in good health. Some clones in this sample may be carry-over from other donors' samples.

With regard to this clone: This same CDR3 is encoded by further DNA sequences in the sample. V is TRBV27 and J is TRBJ1-4, with 8 bases that match TRBD1. The CDR3 loop spans 15 amino acids. Germline V gene data show CDR1 as MNHEY and CDR2 as SMNVEV (reference sequence). V was clipped by 5 bases and J by 2 bases; unmatched bases: 4. The chain's CDR3 is CASSPRQGTNEKLFF. The CDR3 DNA is TGTGCCAGCAGTCCCCGACAGGGGACTAATGAAAAACTGTTTTTT.

V gene TRBV4-3 combines with J gene TRBJ2-7, with D unclear. Trimming removed 2 bases at V and 2 bases at J, with 7 bases between. The CDR3 totals 13 residues. Germline V gene sequence: CDR1 LGHNA, CDR2 YSLEER. CDR3 coding DNA: TGCGCCAGCAGCCAACTGCTCACCTACGAGCAGTACTTC. It yields the protein CASSQLLTYEQYF.

V is TRBV30 and J is TRBJ2-1; D may be TRBD1 or TRBD2 (5 bases each). The germline V and J ends were trimmed by 3 bases and 0 bases, with 12 bases remaining between them. Germline V gene lookup returns CDR1 GTSNPN and CDR2 SVGIG (reference sequence). The CDR3 loop spans 15 amino acids. CDR3 DNA: TGTGCCTGGAGAGGGGACCAGAGCTCCTACAATGAGCAGTTCTTC. It is translated as CAWRGDQSSYNEQFF.

The chain carries TRBV19 and TRBJ1-1; no clear D gene. The germline V gene has CDR1 LNHDA and CDR2 SQIVND (reference sequence). Trimming stripped 6 bases from V and 4 bases from J, with 15 bases between. CDR3 length: 14 residues. The CDR3 nucleotides read TGTGCCAGTAGCCCCTTCCGGGGATCCACTGAAGCTTTCTTT. Amino acid sequence: CASSPFRGSTEAFF. Drawing the rest from reference TRBV19 and TRBJ1-1, the complete variable domain is DGGITQSPKYLFRKEGQNVTLSCEQNLNHDAMYWYRQDPGQGLRLIYYSQIVNDFQKGDIAEGYSVSREKKESFPLTVTSAQKNPTAFYLCASSPFRGSTEAFFGQGTRLTVV.

V is TRBV27 and J is TRBJ2-7, with D unclear. Germline V gene lookup returns CDR1 MNHEY and CDR2 SMNVEV (reference sequence). Trimming removed 0 bases from V and 6 bases from J, with 12 bases in between. The CDR3 totals 14 residues. The chain's CDR3 is CASSLSRQGPEQYF. In DNA, the CDR3 is TGTGCCAGCAGTTTATCGCGCCAAGGCCCCGAGCAGTACTTC.

Turning to this clone: Other DNA sequences in the sample encode the same CDR3. CDR3 DNA: TGCGCCAGCAGCTTACCGGACGACTCCTACGAGCAGTACTTC. Translating gives CASSLPDDSYEQYF. The chain couples TRBV5-1 to TRBJ2-7; D gene uncertain. Germline CDR1 and CDR2: SGHRS and YFSETQ. CDR3 size: 14 residues. The V end was cut by 2 bases, the J end by 0 bases, with 9 bases between.

The chain combines TRBV4-2 with TRBJ2-3; unclear D gene. The CDR3 extends over 16 amino acids. Trimming removed 0 bases at V and 2 bases at J, with 12 bases between. CDR1 is LGHNA and CDR2 is YNFKEQ in the germline V gene. The CDR3: CASSQEYWKTTDTQYF. CDR3 in DNA: TGTGCCAGCAGCCAAGAGTATTGGAAGACCACAGATACGCAGTATTTT.

Details on this clone: The sample holds other DNA sequences that translate to the same CDR3. DNA for the CDR3: TGTGCCAGCAGTTACGGGTCCCACAATGAGCAGTTCTTC. Protein: CASSYGSHNEQFF. V usage is TRBV6-5 and J usage is TRBJ2-1, with D unclear. This CDR3 is 13 amino acids long. CDR1 is MNHEY and CDR2 is SVGAGI in the germline V gene. V lost 2 bases to trimming and J lost 5 bases, with 7 bases between them.

This chain links TRBV6-1 with TRBJ1-1; D not resolved. Germline CDR1 is MNHNS and CDR2 is SASEGT. V was cut by 4 bases and J by 0 bases, with 15 bases left in between. The CDR3 totals 16 residues. CDR3 residues: CASSAERNLMNTEAFF. For the CDR3, the DNA is TGTGCCAGCAGTGCAGAAAGAAACCTCATGAACACTGAAGCTTTCTTT.

The V and J genes are TRBV10-3 and TRBJ1-5; possibly TRBD1 for D (6 bases). CDR3 length: 13 amino acids. Germline V gives CDR1 ENHRY, CDR2 SYGVKD. Trimming stripped 5 bases from V and 5 bases from J, with 10 bases between. The CDR3 here is CAISTGPYQPQHF. The CDR3 coding sequence is TGTGCCATCAGTACAGGGCCCTATCAGCCCCAGCATTTT.

This clone appeared a single time. The chain is built from TRBV19 and TRBJ2-4, with D perhaps TRBD1 or TRBD2 (6 bases each). The CDR3 contains 15 residues. Germline CDR1 and CDR2: LNHDA and SQIVND (reference sequence). V was shortened by 3 bases and J by 5 bases, with 14 bases between the two germline ends. CDR3 sequence reads: CASSMGGGSENIQYF. The CDR3 DNA reads TGTGCCAGTAGTATGGGGGGCGGATCAGAAAACATTCAGTACTTC.

The chain employs TRBV10-3 and TRBJ1-3; possibly TRBD1 for D (5 bases). This CDR3 has 15 amino acids. V was shortened by 0 bases and J by 4 bases, with 10 bases between the two germline ends. Germline V gives CDR1 ENHRY, CDR2 SYGVKD. The CDR3 nucleotides read TGTGCCATCAGTGAGTCGCTGGCAGGGGGAAACACCATATATTTT. Translated: CAISESLAGGNTIYF.

This clone was detected a few times. This specimen includes other DNA sequences encoding the same CDR3. The gene calls are TRBV7-9 and TRBJ2-7, with unresolved D. From germline, CDR1 is SEHNR and CDR2 FQNEAQ (reference sequence). V lost 5 bases to trimming and J lost 3 bases, with 5 bases between them. The CDR3 totals 11 residues. The CDR3 nucleotides are TGTGCCAGCAGCCCCAGCTACGAGCAGTACTTC. Translation: CASSPSYEQYF.

The chain joins TRBV27 to TRBJ2-7; the D gene is possibly TRBD2 (5 bases). The V gene's germline CDR1 is MNHEY and CDR2 SMNVEV (reference sequence). V dropped 3 bases and J dropped 4 bases, with 16 bases sitting between them. This CDR3 is built from 15 residues. The CDR3 DNA reads TGTGCCAGCAGTTTTGGACGAGGGATGGTATACGAGCAGTACTTC. The encoded protein is CASSFGRGMVYEQYF.

This clone has only one observation. CDR3: CASSLGGRKETQYF. Written as DNA, the CDR3 is TGTGCCAGCAGCTTGGGCGGGAGGAAAGAGACCCAGTACTTC. The J gene is TRBJ2-5, the V gene TRBV5-4; 8 bases map to TRBD2. J was trimmed by 3 bases and V by 0 bases; bases with no gene match: 1. Germline CDR1 SGHNT, CDR2 YYREEE (reference sequence). This CDR3 has 14 residues.

The CDR3, as DNA: TGTGCCAGTAGTCTCCCCCCGGCGGGCAATGAGCAGTTCTTC. It translates to CASSLPPAGNEQFF. The V call is TRBV19, the J call TRBJ2-1; D might be TRBD2 (5 bases). Per the germline V gene, CDR1 is LNHDA and CDR2 is SQIVND (reference sequence). Trimming cost V 5 bases and J 6 bases, with 14 bases left between them. This CDR3 contains 14 residues. Full variable domain (outside the CDR3, taken from reference TRBV19 and TRBJ2-1): DGGITQSPKYLFRKEGQNVTLSCEQNLNHDAMYWYRQDPGQGLRLIYYSQIVNDFQKGDIAEGYSVSREKKESFPLTVTSAQKNPTAFYLCASSLPPAGNEQFFGPGTRLTVL.

To note about this clone: Other DNA sequences of this sample code for an identical CDR3. Here the CDR3 DNA reads TGTGCCAGCAGTTTAAGAGACAATGAGCAGTTCTTC. Translation: CASSLRDNEQFF. The chain uses TRBV27 and TRBJ2-1; D gene uncertain. The V end lost 2 bases, the J end lost 5 bases, and 4 bases lay between the germline ends. The germline V gene has CDR1 MNHEY and CDR2 SMNVEV (reference sequence). The CDR3 consists of 12 residues.

This clone came up once. The CDR3 DNA follows: TGTGCCAGCAGCCAAGGGCTAGCGGGAGGTGGAAATGAGCAGTTCTTC. Its protein product is CASSQGLAGGGNEQFF. The V call is TRBV28, the J call TRBJ2-1; 11 bases agree with TRBD2. The length of the CDR3 is 16 residues. The trim removed 6 bases at V and 7 bases at J, leaving 11 bases unmatched. Per germline, CDR1 MDHEN and CDR2 SYDVKM. Looking up the rest from reference TRBV28 and TRBJ2-1 gives the full variable domain: DVKVTQSSRYLVKRTGEKVFLECVQDMDHENMFWYRQDPGLGLRLIYFSYDVKMKEKGDIPEGYSVSREKKERFSLILESASTNQTSMYLCASSQGLAGGGNEQFFGPGTRLTVL.

In nucleotides, the CDR3 is TGTGCCAGCAGCCCCCCGGGACTGGGGCGCGGAGAGACCCAGTACTTC. It is translated as CASSPPGLGRGETQYF. The J gene is TRBJ2-5, the V gene TRBV7-9, with D perhaps matching TRBD2 (6 bases). This CDR3 contains 16 residues. The V and J ends lost 5 bases and 4 bases respectively, with 20 bases between them. Germline loops: CDR1 SEHNR, CDR2 FQNEAQ (reference sequence).

The chain uses TRBV4-3 and TRBJ2-7, with D maybe TRBD1 (6 bases). Germline CDR1 reads LGHNA; CDR2 reads YSLEER. V lost 0 bases to trimming and J lost 2 bases, with 14 bases between them. This CDR3 is 16 amino acids long. The CDR3, as DNA: TGCGCCAGCAGCCAAGATAGGGCAGGGACAACCTACGAGCAGTACTTC. This codes for CASSQDRAGTTYEQYF.

This CDR3 reads CAISESGNRNYGYTF. The CDR3 nucleotides read TGTGCCATCAGTGAGTCGGGGAACAGGAACTATGGCTACACCTTC. This chain links TRBV10-3 with TRBJ1-2; tentative D call: TRBD1 (5 bases). The CDR3 covers 15 residues. Trimming shortened V by 0 bases and J by 2 bases, and 10 bases separated the two germline ends. CDR1 is ENHRY, CDR2 SYGVKD, per germline.

The chain carries TRBV9 and TRBJ2-2, with 8 bases identical to TRBD2. Trimming cost V 3 bases and J 6 bases; bases outside gene matches: 10. The V gene's germline CDR1 is SGDLS and CDR2 YYNGEE. CDR3 size: 16 residues. The chain's CDR3 is CASSDRGRPEPGELFF. In DNA form, the CDR3 reads TGTGCCAGCAGCGATCGCGGGAGGCCCGAGCCCGGGGAGCTGTTTTTT.

This chain links TRBV28 with TRBJ2-1; TRBD1 matches at 7 bases. J was trimmed by 6 bases and V by 3 bases; bases with no gene match: 17. The CDR3 is made up of 18 amino acids. Looked up from germline, CDR1 is MDHEN and CDR2 is SYDVKM. The CDR3 sequence is CASSFKGLQGIYANEQFF. DNA for the CDR3: TGTGCCAGCAGTTTTAAAGGTCTACAGGGGATATACGCCAATGAGCAGTTCTTC.

The CDR3 spells CASSPRDFSSTDTQYF. CDR3 nucleotide sequence: TGTGCCAGCAGCCCCAGGGACTTCTCTAGCACAGATACGCAGTATTTT. The rearrangement joins TRBV7-8 to TRBJ2-3, with D possibly matching TRBD2 (6 bases). This CDR3 spans 16 amino acids. The V gene's germline CDR1 is SGHVS and CDR2 FQNEAQ. Trimming stripped 5 bases from V and 0 bases from J, with 15 bases between.

J is TRBJ2-3 and V is TRBV5-4; TRBD2 agrees at 11 bases. From germline, CDR1 is SGHNT and CDR2 YYREEE (reference sequence). The CDR3 runs to 16 residues. With 3 bases clipped from V and 0 bases from J, the junction kept 3 bases outside the gene matches. The CDR3 coding sequence is TGTGCCAGCAGCTCACTAGCGGGAGAGAGCACAGATACGCAGTATTTT. It encodes CASSSLAGESTDTQYF.

The genes are TRBV27 and TRBJ1-6; a possible D gene is TRBD1 (6 bases). CDR3 length equals 14 residues. CDR1 and CDR2 (germline): MNHEY, SMNVEV (reference sequence). Trimming removed 5 bases at V and 10 bases at J, with 15 bases between. The CDR3 DNA reads TGTGCCAGCAGTAGTTGGGGGGCTGAGTCACCCCTCCACTTT. It specifies CASSSWGAESPLHF.

The V and J genes are TRBV5-6 and TRBJ2-3; 8 bases match TRBD2. Losses at the gene ends were 4 bases for V and 6 bases for J; bases not matched to a gene: 10. This CDR3 comprises 15 residues. Germline V gene lookup returns CDR1 SGHDT and CDR2 YYEEEE. DNA for the CDR3: TGTGCCAGCAGCCCGCGGGGGGAACCGTGGGATACGCAGTATTTT. It yields the protein CASSPRGEPWDTQYF.